The 30 T cell receptor beta chains presented below share a single source sample, sequenced in a study of cytomegalovirus exposure and HLA in healthy donors. Primers for the PCR totalled 60 Vbeta and 13 Jbeta. Generated by immunoSEQ multiplex PCR, the TCRdb table keeps only in-frame clones and is missing some. The table shows around 120,000 clones, with 60% to 85% occurring only once. Source material: PBMCs. These receptor sequences come from a man aged 30 to 45 in good health and CMV-seronegative.

V usage is TRBV19 and J usage is TRBJ2-1; 7 bases line up with TRBD1. CDR1 and CDR2 from the germline V gene are LNHDA and SQIVND (reference sequence). V trimming: 5 bases; J trimming: 0 bases; junction bases outside the gene matches: 4. CDR3 length: 15 amino acids. The CDR3 nucleotides are TGTGCCAGTAGTGTGGGACAGAGCTCCTACAATGAGCAGTTCTTC. This gives the protein CASSVGQSSYNEQFF.

DNA for the CDR3: TGCGCCAGCAGCCAAAAGGACAGGGGCACCGGGGAGCTGTTTTTT. Translating it yields CASSQKDRGTGELFF. V gene TRBV4-3 combines with J gene TRBJ2-2; 9 nucleotides match TRBD1. V lost 2 bases and J lost 4; bases outside the gene matches: 2. The V gene's germline CDR1 is LGHNA and CDR2 YSLEER. The CDR3 is 15 amino acids.

V usage is TRBV7-6 and J usage is TRBJ2-7; TRBD1 is a possible D gene (5 bases). The V gene's germline CDR1 is SGHVS and CDR2 FNYEAQ. This CDR3 region has 13 residues. Trimming shortened V by 5 bases and J by 4 bases, and 12 bases separated the two germline ends. CDR3 nucleotide sequence: TGTGCCAGCAGCCTCCGACAGACATACGAGCAGTACTTC. Residues: CASSLRQTYEQYF. The full variable domain, rest sourced from reference TRBV7-6 and TRBJ2-7, is GAGVSQSPRYKVTKRGQDVALRCDPISGHVSLYWYRQALGQGPEFLTYFNYEAQQDKSGLPNDRFSAERPEGSISTLTIQRTEQRDSAMYRCASSLRQTYEQYFGPGTRLTVT.

The rearrangement joins TRBV27 to TRBJ2-3, with TRBD2 matching 9 bases. The CDR3 contains 15 residues. The V gene end was trimmed by 6 bases and the J gene end by 6 bases; junction bases not matched to a gene: 10. The V gene's germline CDR1 is MNHEY and CDR2 SMNVEV (reference sequence). The CDR3 DNA is TGTGCCAGCAGCCTTGGGACTAGCTTGTGGGATACGCAGTATTTT. Amino acids: CASSLGTSLWDTQYF.

The chain joins TRBV28 to TRBJ2-7; TRBD2 aligns across 16 bases. The CDR3 is 17 residues long. V was clipped by 4 bases and J by 4 bases; unmatched bases: 7. Germline lookup yields CDR1 MDHEN and CDR2 SYDVKM. The CDR3 DNA follows: TGTGCCAGCAGTTCTTGGGGACTAGCGGGAGGGGGGTACGAGCAGTACTTC. It specifies CASSSWGLAGGGYEQYF.

The sample holds a few counts of this clone. The V gene is TRBV28, the J gene TRBJ1-2; 8 positions match TRBD1. In germline, CDR1 is MDHEN, CDR2 SYDVKM. V lost 4 bases and J lost 2; bases outside the gene matches: 3. This CDR3 is built from 14 residues. Here the CDR3 reads CASSSRGRNYGYTF. The CDR3 nucleotides are TGTGCCAGCAGTTCCAGGGGGCGCAACTATGGCTACACCTTC.

The chain is built from TRBV5-1 and TRBJ1-3, with TRBD1 matching over 8 bases. Unmatched junction bases numbered 8, after V lost 3 bases and J lost 0 bases. The CDR3 totals 17 residues. Germline V gives CDR1 SGHRS, CDR2 YFSETQ. The CDR3 DNA is TGCGCCAGCAGCTCGCCCTGGGACAGGAGCTCTGGAAACACCATATATTTT. Translation gives CASSSPWDRSSGNTIYF.

V usage is TRBV10-3 and J usage is TRBJ2-7; D unclear. Germline CDR1 is ENHRY and CDR2 is SYGVKD. This CDR3 region has 15 residues. The V gene lost 1 base and the J gene lost 1 base, with 11 bases spanning the gap. The CDR3 spells CAISEFGPKSYEQYF. The CDR3 DNA reads TGTGCCATCAGTGAGTTTGGCCCCAAATCCTACGAGCAGTACTTC.

This clone was recorded only once. The CDR3 loop is CASSGGYYGYTF. The CDR3 bases are TGTGCCAGTAGCGGGGGGTACTATGGCTACACCTTC. The rearrangement joins TRBV19 to TRBJ1-2, with a weak D call TRBD1 (5 bases). The V end was cut by 6 bases, the J end by 3 bases, with 8 bases between. Germline CDR1 LNHDA, CDR2 SQIVND (reference sequence). CDR3 length equals 12 residues.

V usage is TRBV6-5 and J usage is TRBJ1-1; a possible D gene is TRBD1 (5 bases). CDR1 and CDR2 from the germline V gene are MNHEY and SVGAGI. V was cut by 0 bases and J by 7 bases, with 18 bases left in between. The CDR3 consists of 16 residues. CDR3: CASSYSADNRKYEAFF. CDR3 DNA: TGTGCCAGCAGTTACTCCGCCGACAACAGGAAATATGAAGCTTTCTTT.

This rearrangement joins TRBV27 to TRBJ1-4; D is perhaps TRBD1 (6 bases). V was trimmed by 6 bases and J by 0 bases, leaving 29 bases between them. The CDR3 spans 21 residues. The germline V gene encodes CDR1 MNHEY and CDR2 SMNVEV (reference sequence). Here the CDR3 DNA reads TGTGCCAGCAGCAAGACAGGTACGACGGGTTTCAGAGTATCAACTAATGAAAAACTGTTTTTT. Its translation is CASSKTGTTGFRVSTNEKLFF.

The chain recombines TRBV11-2 with TRBJ2-3, with D unresolved. The CDR3 runs 14 residues. V shed 1 base and J shed 2 bases, with 7 bases lying between them. Germline V gene lookup returns CDR1 SGHAT and CDR2 FQNNGV. This chain's CDR3 is CASSLARNTDTQYF. The CDR3, as DNA: TGTGCCAGCAGCTTAGCGCGGAACACAGATACGCAGTATTTT.

The genes are TRBV4-3 and TRBJ2-5, with 7 bases matching TRBD2. The CDR3 contains 15 residues. V shed 0 bases, J shed 5 bases, and the junction held 6 bases outside the gene matches. CDR1 LGHNA and CDR2 YSLEER come from the germline V gene. The CDR3: CASSQDIGGSETQYF. CDR3 nucleotides: TGCGCCAGCAGCCAAGATATCGGGGGGTCGGAGACCCAGTACTTC.

Only one count was recorded for this clone. The J gene is TRBJ2-3, the V gene TRBV7-9; 7 nucleotides agree with TRBD1. The CDR3 is 14 residues long. V was clipped by 5 bases and J by 4 bases; unmatched bases: 6. Germline CDR1 reads SEHNR; CDR2 reads FQNEAQ (reference sequence). In nucleotides, the CDR3 is TGTGCCAGCAGCCCAGGGGGTGGCGCAGATACGCAGTATTTT. It specifies CASSPGGGADTQYF. The full variable domain, rest sourced from reference TRBV7-9 and TRBJ2-3, is DTGVSQNPRHKITKRGQNVTFRCDPISEHNRLYWYRQTLGQGPEFLTYFQNEAQLEKSRLLSDRFSAERPKGSFSTLEIQRTEQGDSAMYLCASSPGGGADTQYFGPGTRLTVL.

By share of the sample, this clone is large. The chain is built from TRBV4-2 and TRBJ2-6, with a tentative D call TRBD1 (6 bases). This CDR3 is 16 amino acids long. The V and J ends lost 0 bases and 2 bases respectively, with 8 bases between them. CDR1 is LGHNA, CDR2 YNFKEQ, per germline. CDR3 loop: CASSQDGGAGANVLTF. The CDR3 nucleotides read TGTGCCAGCAGCCAAGATGGGGGCGCTGGGGCCAACGTCCTGACTTTC.

The chain carries TRBV7-9 and TRBJ2-7; D possibly corresponds to TRBD1 (5 bases). V lost 2 bases and J lost 7, with 15 bases in between. There are 14 residues in the CDR3. Germline CDR1 SEHNR, CDR2 FQNEAQ (reference sequence). The CDR3: CASSLSRESREQYF. In nucleotides, the CDR3 is TGTGCCAGCAGCTTATCCAGGGAATCAAGAGAGCAGTACTTC.

This clone was observed a single time. The chain joins TRBV9 to TRBJ2-3, with D possibly TRBD2 on 5 matching bases. The V gene lost 0 bases and the J gene lost 2 bases, with 25 bases spanning the gap. There are 20 residues in the CDR3. Germline V CDR1 and CDR2: SGDLS, YYNGEE. The CDR3 DNA reads as TGTGCCAGCAGCGTAGCCGGAGGTGTTGGTTCGGTCCCCCACACAGATACGCAGTATTTT. Its protein is CASSVAGGVGSVPHTDTQYF.

The chain couples TRBV7-2 to TRBJ1-4; 8 bases are a match to TRBD1. Unmatched junction bases numbered 8, after V lost 5 bases and J lost 3 bases. The CDR3 spans 16 residues. Per the germline V gene, CDR1 is SGHTA and CDR2 is FQGNSA. The CDR3 reads CASSPIPTGANEKLFF. As DNA, the CDR3 is TGTGCCAGCAGCCCAATACCGACAGGGGCTAATGAAAAACTGTTTTTT.

The chain links TRBV6-1 to TRBJ1-6, with D uncertain. CDR1 is MNHNS and CDR2 is SASEGT in the germline V gene. The CDR3 has 12 residues. Trimming cost V 7 bases and J 10 bases, with 11 bases left between them. The CDR3 here is CASTDQESPLHF. CDR3 nucleotides: TGTGCCAGCACAGATCAAGAATCACCCCTCCACTTT.

The V call is TRBV19, the J call TRBJ1-5; no clear D gene. The germline V and J ends were trimmed by 0 bases and 1 base, with 7 bases remaining between them. The CDR3 length is 15 residues. Germline loops: CDR1 LNHDA, CDR2 SQIVND (reference sequence). The CDR3 region is CASSIEGGSNQPQHF. For the CDR3, the DNA is TGTGCCAGTAGTATAGAGGGAGGAAGCAATCAGCCCCAGCATTTT.

The chain couples TRBV6-6 to TRBJ1-6; D is perhaps TRBD1 (5 bases). This CDR3 spans 14 amino acids. Germline loops: CDR1 MNHNY, CDR2 SVGAGI (reference sequence). Trimming stripped 7 bases from V and 7 bases from J, with 14 bases between. The CDR3 DNA reads TGTGCCAGCACCTCGTGGAGGGACAATTCACCCCTCCACTTT. Translated, it gives CASTSWRDNSPLHF.

This clone was detected once. The V gene is TRBV6-1, the J gene TRBJ2-7, with 8 bases matching TRBD1. Germline CDR1 and CDR2: MNHNS and SASEGT. Losses at the gene ends were 6 bases for V and 4 bases for J; bases not matched to a gene: 8. The CDR3 runs to 14 residues. The CDR3 nucleotides are TGTGCCAGCAGCCAGACAGGGGAGTTTTACGAGCAGTACTTC. This codes for CASSQTGEFYEQYF.

V gene TRBV18 combines with J gene TRBJ2-3; tentative D call: TRBD2 (6 bases). This CDR3 is built from 14 residues. Trimming pared 6 bases from V and 2 bases from J, leaving 12 bases between. The germline V gene has CDR1 KGHSH and CDR2 LQKENI. CDR3 nucleotides: TGTGCCAGCTCCCCGAGGGACTTCACAGATACGCAGTATTTT. Its translation is CASSPRDFTDTQYF.

The chain couples TRBV28 to TRBJ2-7; D perhaps matches TRBD2 (5 bases). The ends were cut back, 7 bases at V and 6 bases at J, with 10 bases in the middle. Germline V gene data show CDR1 as MDHEN and CDR2 as SYDVKM. The CDR3 runs to 11 residues. The CDR3 coding sequence is TGTGCCAGCACGCAAGAGGGCGAGCAGTACTTC. This sequence encodes CASTQEGEQYF.

The rearrangement joins TRBV19 to TRBJ2-1, with 9 bases aligning to TRBD1. The CDR3 extends over 14 amino acids. V trimming: 3 bases; J trimming: 7 bases; junction bases outside the gene matches: 4. CDR1 is LNHDA and CDR2 is SQIVND in the germline V gene (reference sequence). The CDR3 DNA follows: TGTGCCAGTAGTATCTACAGGGGGCGGAATGAGCAGTTCTTC. Its protein product is CASSIYRGRNEQFF.

This chain joins TRBV28 and TRBJ1-2; TRBD1 agrees at 7 bases. V shed 1 base and J 3 bases; nucleotides not matched to a gene: 5. CDR1 and CDR2 from the germline V gene are MDHEN and SYDVKM. This CDR3 has 15 residues. The CDR3 region is CASSLLTGHYYGYTF. In nucleotides, the CDR3 is TGTGCCAGCAGTTTATTGACAGGGCACTACTATGGCTACACCTTC.

V usage is TRBV27 and J usage is TRBJ2-7; 10 bases fit TRBD1. This CDR3 contains 14 residues. Germline V lookup: CDR1 MNHEY, CDR2 SMNVEV (reference sequence). Unmatched junction bases numbered 5, after V lost 5 bases and J lost 4 bases. The CDR3 reads CASSPGTGEYEQYF. As DNA, the CDR3 is TGTGCCAGCAGTCCCGGGACAGGGGAATACGAGCAGTACTTC.

This clone was seen a handful of times. The chain couples TRBV5-1 to TRBJ2-1, with 8 bases fitting TRBD2. Germline CDR1 reads SGHRS; CDR2 reads YFSETQ. This CDR3 region has 16 residues. Unmatched junction bases numbered 11, after V lost 2 bases and J lost 7 bases. This CDR3 is CASSFVAGGIWNEQFF. The CDR3 bases are TGCGCCAGCAGCTTCGTGGCGGGGGGCATCTGGAATGAGCAGTTCTTC.

This chain connects TRBV18 to TRBJ1-3; 7 bases fit TRBD1. Looked up from germline, CDR1 is KGHSH and CDR2 is LQKENI. Trimming at V came to 1 base and at J to 4 bases, leaving 7 bases not matched to a gene. The CDR3 covers 16 residues. The CDR3: CASSPRTGTAGNTIYF. The DNA of the CDR3 is TGTGCCAGCTCACCACGTACCGGGACAGCCGGAAACACCATATATTTT.

The gene calls are TRBV10-3 and TRBJ2-1; 9 nucleotides line up with TRBD1. CDR3 length: 13 amino acids. V lost 10 bases and J lost 5; bases outside the gene matches: 6. Germline-derived CDR1 and CDR2 are ENHRY and SYGVKD. This CDR3 reads CATGTGSNNEQFF. The DNA of the CDR3 is TGTGCCACCGGGACAGGGAGCAACAATGAGCAGTTCTTC.